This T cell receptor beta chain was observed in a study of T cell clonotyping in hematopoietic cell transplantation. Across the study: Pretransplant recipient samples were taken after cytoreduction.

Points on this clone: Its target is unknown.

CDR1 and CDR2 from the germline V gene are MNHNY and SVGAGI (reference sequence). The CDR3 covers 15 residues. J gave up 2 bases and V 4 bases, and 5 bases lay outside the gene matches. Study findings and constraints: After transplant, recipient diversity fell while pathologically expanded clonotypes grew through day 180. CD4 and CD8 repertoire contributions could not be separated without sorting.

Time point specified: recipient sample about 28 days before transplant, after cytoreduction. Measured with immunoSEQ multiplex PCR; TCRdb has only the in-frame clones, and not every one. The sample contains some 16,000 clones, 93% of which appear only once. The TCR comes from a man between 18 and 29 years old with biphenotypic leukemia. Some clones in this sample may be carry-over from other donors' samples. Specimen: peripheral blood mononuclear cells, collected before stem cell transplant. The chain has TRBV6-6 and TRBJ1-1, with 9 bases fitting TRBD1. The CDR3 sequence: CASSSRTGVNTEAFF. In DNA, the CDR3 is TGTGCCAGCAGTTCTCGGACAGGGGTAAACACTGAAGCTTTCTTT.